One and the same sample provided the 10 T cell receptor beta chains below, sequenced in a study of blood T cells in healthy people across ages. The use of a sample-barcoded 5' primer and a J-beta primer mix characterized a second PCR of roughly 7 to 11 cycles. TCRdb redid the calling of the 5' RACE reads with MiXCR, one entry per CDR3 protein. The repertoire includes 1.2 million to 1.5 million distinct CDR3 sequences, approximately 60% of them detected once, and about 6.7% sits in the top ten. The sequencing sample was made of blood. These receptors all stem from a man younger than 35 in good health.

The V gene is TRBV7-8, the J gene TRBJ1-4; TRBD1 might be the D (5 bases). Per germline, CDR1 SGHVS and CDR2 FQNEAQ. V was shortened by 4 bases and J by 5 bases, with 20 bases between the two germline ends. This CDR3 is built from 17 residues. CDR3 residues: CASSSIGNRRWNEKLFF. The CDR3 region has the DNA TGTGCCAGCAGCTCTATAGGAAACAGGAGGTGGAATGAAAAACTGTTTTTT.

The chain joins TRBV7-9 to TRBJ1-5; D possibly corresponds to TRBD1 (6 bases). Germline lookup yields CDR1 SEHNR and CDR2 FQNEAQ (reference sequence). The CDR3 sequence is 15 residues long. The germline V and J ends were trimmed by 5 bases and 0 bases, with 11 bases remaining between them. The CDR3: CASSQGGNSNQPQHF. For the CDR3, the DNA is TGTGCCAGCAGCCAAGGGGGGAATAGCAATCAGCCCCAGCATTTT.

V is TRBV7-2 and J is TRBJ1-2; D perhaps matches TRBD1 (5 bases). CDR1 SGHTA and CDR2 FQGNSA come from the germline V gene. The length of the CDR3 is 17 residues. V lost 2 bases and J 0 bases, leaving 16 bases between the germline ends. DNA for the CDR3: TGTGCCAGCAGCTTACCGGGACGACACGGAGCTAACTATGGCTACACCTTC. Protein: CASSLPGRHGANYGYTF.

This clonotype turned up a few times. The rearrangement joins TRBV29-1 to TRBJ2-1; 11 nucleotides line up with TRBD1. The germline gives CDR1 SQVTM, CDR2 ANQGSEA. This CDR3 has 17 amino acids. V lost 6 bases, J lost 2 bases, and 12 bases stayed unmatched. The CDR3: CSVKGQGARETYNEQFF. CDR3 DNA: TGCAGCGTGAAAGGACAGGGGGCGCGAGAAACCTACAATGAGCAGTTCTTC.

The V gene is TRBV10-2, the J gene TRBJ1-2; 7 bases line up with TRBD1. Germline V gene lookup returns CDR1 WSHSY and CDR2 SAAADI. Unmatched junction bases numbered 11, after V lost 2 bases and J lost 8 bases. This CDR3 spans 15 amino acids. The CDR3 nucleotides are TGCGCCAGCAGTGAGGTGACAGGGAGGCGTGAAGGCTACACCTTC. Translated, it gives CASSEVTGRREGYTF.

Only a few counts were recorded for this clonotype. This chain links TRBV28 with TRBJ1-5, with 9 bases aligning to TRBD1. The CDR3 is 15 amino acids. Germline CDR1 is MDHEN and CDR2 is SYDVKM. Trimming cost V 5 bases and J 3 bases; bases outside gene matches: 5. The CDR3: CASSLWTGDNQPQHF. The DNA for the CDR3 is TGTGCCAGCAGTCTGTGGACAGGGGACAATCAGCCCCAGCATTTT.

This clonotype was recorded a few times. DNA of the CDR3: TGCAGTGCTACCGGGGCGATCACAGATACGCAGTATTTT. It encodes CSATGAITDTQYF. The chain employs TRBV20-1 and TRBJ2-3; D may be TRBD1 or TRBD2 (5 bases each). V gave up 4 bases and J gave up 2 bases, with 10 bases separating them. The CDR3 length is 13 residues. Germline CDR1 is DFQATT and CDR2 is SNEGSKA (reference sequence).

The table lists this clonotype with a few counts. The chain employs TRBV5-6 and TRBJ2-2, with 7 bases that match TRBD2. Per the germline V gene, CDR1 is SGHDT and CDR2 is YYEEEE. Losses at the gene ends were 4 bases for V and 6 bases for J; bases not matched to a gene: 9. The CDR3 sequence is 15 residues long. CDR3 sequence reads: CASSGDYGSSGELFF. Here the CDR3 DNA reads TGTGCCAGCAGCGGGGACTACGGTTCCTCCGGGGAGCTGTTTTTT.

This clonotype was observed a handful of times. The chain has TRBV27 and TRBJ2-2, with D possibly being TRBD2 (6 bases). The CDR3 runs 13 residues. Germline-derived CDR1 and CDR2 are MNHEY and SMNVEV (reference sequence). V was shortened by 8 bases and J by 5 bases, with 12 bases between the two germline ends. CDR3 coding DNA: TGTGCCAGCTCGGGACTGGATACCGGGGAGCTGTTTTTT. Amino acids: CASSGLDTGELFF.

This clonotype was detected a few times. This chain connects TRBV29-1 to TRBJ2-1; no definite D call. The CDR3 is 12 amino acids. Germline assignment: CDR1 SQVTM and CDR2 ANQGSEA. The V gene lost 7 bases and the J gene lost 5 bases, with 12 bases spanning the gap. DNA of the CDR3: TGCAGCGCCCAGACTGGTAACAATGAGCAGTTCTTC. It yields the protein CSAQTGNNEQFF.